Listed below are T cell receptor beta chains from one sample, sequenced in a study of T-cell memory formation after mild COVID-19. TCRdb independently ran MiXCR on the 5' RACE reads; one entry per CDR3 protein. The table shows about 560,000 distinct CDR3 sequences, with about 18% occurring only once. Source material: PBMCs or a T cell subset sorted from them (not recorded which). These TCRs come from an adult woman who had mild COVID-19 (a few samples of this study predate the infection). Cell type and time point are not known. Each CDR3 is given without its conserved first and last residue. Fields, in order: V gene, J gene, CDR3 protein.

TRBV20-1	TRBJ1-1	SATRTQGQLNTEAF
TRBV7-8	TRBJ2-7	ASRPGTEVYEQY
TRBV7-8	TRBJ2-1	ASSLEDLGGDEQF
TRBV15	TRBJ2-3	ATSRVGESTDTQY
TRBV7-2	TRBJ2-5	ASSYGLAKETQY
TRBV7-9	TRBJ1-1	ASSYGTAVEAF
TRBV5-6	TRBJ1-1	ASSLEGYGTPAEAF
TRBV5-4	TRBJ1-1	ASSLTTANTEAF
TRBV19	TRBJ1-2	ASRRERIYGYT
TRBV20-1	TRBJ1-2	SHRGSNYGYT
TRBV12-3/TRBV12-4	TRBJ1-2	ASRRDRGSGYT
TRBV5-4	TRBJ2-3	ASSLNPIPTDTQY
TRBV6-6	TRBJ2-5	ASSYLAGEGETQY
TRBV27	TRBJ2-7	AHTRGEQY
TRBV12-3/TRBV12-4	TRBJ2-7	ASSLGGYEKY
TRBV4-2	TRBJ1-5	ASSQDQGASNQPQH
TRBV5-1	TRBJ2-7	ASSLEFGGMGYEQY
TRBV5-1	TRBJ1-6	ASSSQTNSPLH
TRBV14	TRBJ2-4	ASSQDGGGDRIPYIQY
TRBV4-3	TRBJ2-2	ASSQDVGRNTGELF
TRBV5-1	TRBJ1-4	ASSWGTGDEKLF
TRBV28	TRBJ1-1	ASSQGQFPRWNTEAF
TRBV5-1	TRBJ2-1	ASSLAGVNNEQF
TRBV6-6	TRBJ1-2	ASSIGPNYGYT
TRBV9	TRBJ2-5	ASSVDPGGRETQY
TRBV20-1	TRBJ2-7	SARDLTSGGFYEQY
TRBV30	TRBJ2-7	AWSQGRPPYEQY
TRBV7-6	TRBJ2-1	ASSLVVQSNEQF
TRBV7-9	TRBJ2-1	ASSPPTVLNEQF
TRBV18	TRBJ2-3	ASSPPGTTRDTQY
TRBV24-1	TRBJ2-3	ATSEFGLDGSWDTQY
TRBV3-1	TRBJ1-4	ASSFALATNEKLF
TRBV4-1	TRBJ2-5	DSSPTLQETQY
TRBV24-1	TRBJ2-2	ATSDLRGLAGGLRNTGELF
TRBV3-1	TRBJ2-5	ASSPEQETQY
TRBV5-1	TRBJ2-7	ASSQTGEFWYEQY
TRBV6-5	TRBJ2-3	ASSSGEDTQY